Listed below are T cell receptor beta chains from one sample, sequenced in a study of patients and donors after allogeneic stem cell transplantation. TCRdb analysed the RT-PCR reads with MiXCR anew, one entry per CDR3 protein. Of 98,000 or so distinct CDR3 sequences detected, approximately 40% appear once; the ten largest clones hold 25% to 35%. Sequencing was done on a sample of blood, either unsorted or a sorted T cell fraction (not recorded which). These receptors came from a human donor who was either an allogeneic HSCT recipient or a stem cell or donor lymphocyte infusion donor (not recorded which). It is not recorded whose cells these are; they may come from a transplant donor. CDR3s include the opening cysteine and the closing phenylalanine or tryptophan. A D gene is named only where the DNA matches it firmly. Size is stated for part of the rows, as once, few or many counts, or as a class when the clone is expanded.

CDR3 DNA | CDR3 protein | clone size | J gene | D gene | V gene
TGTGCCAGCATAAAGGCGGGTAGCAATCAGCCCCAGCATTTT | CASIKAGSNQPQHF | few | TRBJ1-5 | . | TRBV6-2/TRBV6-3
TGTGCCAGCAGCTTAGAGTTAGTTCGACAGAGCTATGGCTACACCTTC | CASSLELVRQSYGYTF | . | TRBJ1-2 | . | TRBV7-2
TGCGCCAGCAGCTTGTCTGGCACCGGGGAGCTGTTTTTT | CASSLSGTGELFF | . | TRBJ2-2 | . | TRBV5-1
TGCAGTGCTAGAGACCCCAGGGGGAGATCCTACAATGAGCAGTTCTTC | CSARDPRGRSYNEQFF | once | TRBJ2-1 | TRBD1 | TRBV20-1
TGCAGCGTTGAATCTAAGACCCAGTACTTC | CSVESKTQYF | . | TRBJ2-5 | . | TRBV29-1
TGTGCCAGCAGTTACTCTTTGGCGATAGGTCAAGATGAGCAGTTCTTC | CASSYSLAIGQDEQFF | . | TRBJ2-1 | . | TRBV6-6
TGCGCCAGCAGCCAGCGGACTAAAAGTGGCTACACCTTC | CASSQRTKSGYTF | many | TRBJ1-2 | . | TRBV4-3
TGTGCCAGCAGCGTATGGGCGGGAGGGAACAATGAGCAGTTCTTC | CASSVWAGGNNEQFF | . | TRBJ2-1 | TRBD2 | TRBV9
TGCAGTGGCAGGGGAAGCAATCAGCCCCAGCATTTT | CSGRGSNQPQHF | . | TRBJ1-5 | . | TRBV20-1
TGTGCCAGCAGCAAGGGGCAGGGGAACACTGAAGCTTTCTTT | CASSKGQGNTEAFF | . | TRBJ1-1 | . | TRBV11-1
TGCAGCGTTGCGTGGGGACAGGGGAATGATCAGCCCCAGCATTTT | CSVAWGQGNDQPQHF | few | TRBJ1-5 | TRBD1 | TRBV29-1
TGCAGTGCTAGAGATCGGGCTAGCTGGAAGTACAATGAGCAGTTCTTC | CSARDRASWKYNEQFF | few | TRBJ2-1 | . | TRBV20-1